This T cell receptor (beta chain) was recovered during a study of cytomegalovirus exposure and HLA in healthy donors. There are 14 residues in the CDR3. Germline V gene data show CDR1 as SNHLY and CDR2 as FYNNEI. Trimming took 7 bases from V and 4 from J, leaving 16 bases between them. Points on this clone: Antigen: not known.

Amplification used 60 Vbeta primers and 13 Jbeta primers. Profiling relied on immunoSEQ multiplex PCR, and the TCRdb table lists in-frame clones only, not all of them. Here the sample table reports 95,000 to 150,000 clones. Findings of the study overall: The classifier, whose performance was assessed in both the original and validation cohorts, reportedly diagnosed cytomegalovirus status with high specificity and sensitivity. Researchers catalogued some 160 TCR beta chains as cytomegalovirus-associated. For TCR beta chains, V- and J-gene trimming was later linked to a missense DCLRE1C variant.

The sequence was obtained from a man aged 18-30 years in good health and CMV-seronegative. The sample consisted of PBMCs. The genes are TRBV2 and TRBJ1-1; tentative D call: TRBD1 (5 bases). CDR3 sequence (DNA): TGTGCCAGCACTAGCCCGGACGGGGGCACTGAAGCTTTCTTT. Its protein is CASTSPDGGTEAFF.